Below, 19 T cell receptor beta chains from the same sample are listed, as sequenced in a study of blood T cells in healthy people across ages. The authors ran a second PCR of about 6 to 12 cycles using a sample-barcoded 5' primer and a J-beta primer mix. TCRdb called the 5' RACE reads again in MiXCR, with one record for every CDR3 protein. Of approximately 810,000 distinct CDR3 sequences in the sample, under 35% are singletons; the top ten hold 17%. Sequencing used blood. These receptors were taken from a woman at least 80 years old in good health.

Remarks on this clonotype: An end of the junction differs from the germline gene, which may be a read error. This sequence joins TRBV10-1 and TRBJ1-3; 7 bases fit TRBD1. The CDR3 loop spans 14 amino acids. Germline V gives CDR1 WNHNN, CDR2 SYGVQD (reference sequence). CDR3 in DNA: TGCGCCAGCAGGGAGTCGACAGGGAAGAACACCATATATTTT. This encodes CASRESTGKNTIYF.

Here the CDR3 DNA reads TGTGCCAGCAGTTACGGGACCTATGGGGGAACCATATATTTT. The encoded protein is CASSYGTYGGTIYF. This chain joins TRBV12-3 or TRBV12-4 and TRBJ1-3; the D gene is possibly TRBD1 (5 bases). V was cut by 4 bases and J by 10 bases, with 17 bases left in between. The CDR3 is made up of 14 amino acids.

Only a few counts were recorded for this clonotype. This chain uses TRBV12-3 or TRBV12-4 with TRBJ2-3; D is perhaps TRBD1 (5 bases). The CDR3 runs to 18 residues. The germline V and J ends were trimmed by 5 bases and 0 bases, with 21 bases remaining between them. The CDR3 spells CASSMTVVYVPSTDTQYF. CDR3 DNA: TGTGCCAGCAGTATGACAGTGGTCTATGTCCCTAGCACAGATACGCAGTATTTT.

This clonotype has ten or more counts. V usage is TRBV15 and J usage is TRBJ2-5; D gene uncertain. Germline V gives CDR1 LNHNV, CDR2 YYDKDF (reference sequence). The CDR3 totals 15 residues. Trimming took 4 bases from V and 2 from J, leaving 14 bases between them. The CDR3 DNA follows: TGTGCCACCAGCATTGGCGTAGGCAAACAAGAGACCCAGTACTTC. Amino acid sequence: CATSIGVGKQETQYF.

This clonotype has ten or more counts. V usage is TRBV6-2 or TRBV6-3 and J usage is TRBJ2-7; no firm D call. This CDR3 has 13 residues. In germline, CDR1 is MNHEY, CDR2 SVGEGT. The V end was cut by 5 bases, the J end by 4 bases, with 12 bases between. The CDR3 DNA is TGTGCCAGCAGTAGACGGAATCTATACGAGCAGTACTTC. This sequence encodes CASSRRNLYEQYF.

This clonotype was counted many times. The chain couples TRBV20-1 to TRBJ2-4; D not resolved. The germline CDR1 and CDR2 sequences are DFQATT and SNEGSKA (reference sequence). Trimming cost V 5 bases and J 2 bases, with 13 bases left between them. The CDR3 is 14 residues long. The CDR3 DNA reads as TGCAGTGCTGCCCCGGACGGTCCCAAAAACATTCAGTACTTC. Its protein is CSAAPDGPKNIQYF.

V is TRBV28 and J is TRBJ2-4; tentatively, D is TRBD1 (6 bases). The CDR3 has 16 amino acids. CDR1 is MDHEN and CDR2 is SYDVKM in the germline V gene. Trimming cost V 2 bases and J 0 bases, with 11 bases left between them. The DNA of the CDR3 is TGTGCCAGCAGTTTAGACAGGACCGTAGCCAAAAACATTCAGTACTTC. This codes for CASSLDRTVAKNIQYF.

The chain carries TRBV4-3 and TRBJ2-3; D unresolved. The V gene's germline CDR1 is LGHNA and CDR2 YSLEER. This CDR3 has 16 amino acids. Trimming removed 0 bases from V and 11 bases from J, with 21 bases in between. CDR3 loop: CASSQDLGPSTNMQYF. The DNA of the CDR3 is TGCGCCAGCAGCCAAGATCTAGGCCCCTCCACAAATATGCAGTATTTT.

V is TRBV3-1 and J is TRBJ1-6, with a weak D call TRBD1 (5 bases). Germline CDR1 and CDR2: LGHDT and YNNKEL (reference sequence). The CDR3 contains 14 residues. Trimming took off 4 bases at V and 10 bases at J, with 14 bases between the two ends. CDR3 region: CASSPAGGKSPLHF. The CDR3 nucleotides are TGTGCCAGCAGCCCGGCGGGGGGGAAGTCACCCCTCCACTTT.

The rearrangement uses TRBV12-3 or TRBV12-4 and TRBJ2-1; D remains ambiguous. The CDR3 has 9 residues. V gave up 8 bases and J gave up 13 bases, with 9 bases separating them. In nucleotides, the CDR3 is TGTGCCAGCGGGGAAATCCAGTTCTTC. This encodes CASGEIQFF.

Of note for this clonotype: This may stem from a read error, because a much larger clone lies one nucleotide away. The CDR3 DNA is TGTGCCAGCAGCCTACCTGGGGTGACTAGCGGGGGGGTAGAGTTCTTC. Its translation: CASSLPGVTSGGVEFF. The rearrangement uses TRBV7-2 and TRBJ2-1, with TRBD2 matching 14 bases. J gave up 14 bases and V 5 bases, and 14 bases lay outside the gene matches. Germline V gives CDR1 SGHTA, CDR2 FQGNSA. The length of the CDR3 is 16 residues. The complete variable domain, with remaining parts taken from reference TRBV7-2 and TRBJ2-1, reads GAGVSQSPSNKVTEKGKDVELRCDPISGHTALYWYRQSLGQGLEFLIYFQGNSAPDKSGLPSDRFSAERTGGSVSTLTIQRTQQEDSAVYLCASSLPGVTSGGVEFFGPGTRLTVL.

This clonotype appeared a few times. One base away lies a much larger clone, so this may be a sequencing read error. The rearrangement uses TRBV10-3 and TRBJ2-7; possible D gene TRBD1, 7 bases. The V gene's germline CDR1 is ENHRY and CDR2 SYGVKD. Trimming cost V 6 bases and J 7 bases, with 13 bases left between them. The CDR3 contains 12 residues. In DNA, the CDR3 is TGTGCCATCAGACAGGGGCGGGGTGAGCAGTACTTC. This encodes CAIRQGRGEQYF.

The chain has TRBV14 and TRBJ2-1; the match to TRBD2 covers 7 bases. The germline V gene encodes CDR1 SGHDN and CDR2 FVKESK. Losses at the gene ends were 6 bases for V and 7 bases for J; bases not matched to a gene: 15. The CDR3 spans 16 residues. CDR3 loop: CASSVLGSGEANEQFF. The CDR3 coding sequence is TGTGCCAGCAGTGTACTCGGGAGCGGGGAGGCAAATGAGCAGTTCTTC.

This clonotype was counted at least ten times. V is TRBV7-2 and J is TRBJ1-2; 7 bases line up with TRBD1. Germline trimming cut 1 base from V and 6 bases from J; bases unmatched to any gene: 14. Germline values: CDR1 SGHTA, CDR2 FQGNSA. The CDR3 is 17 amino acids. DNA for the CDR3: TGTGCCAGCAGCTTAGGCCCCCCTGGACAGGCCCGCGATGGCTACACCTTC. Residues: CASSLGPPGQARDGYTF.

This clonotype was picked up a small number of times. V gene TRBV7-2 combines with J gene TRBJ2-4; D assignment may be TRBD1 or TRBD2 (5 bases each). This CDR3 region has 17 residues. Between the trimmed V and J ends, which lost 1 base and 0 bases, there was a span of 13 bases. Germline assignment: CDR1 SGHTA and CDR2 FQGNSA. CDR3: CASSLEGRLLAKNIQYF. CDR3 sequence (DNA): TGTGCCAGCAGCTTAGAGGGGAGACTTCTAGCCAAAAACATTCAGTACTTC.

This clonotype was seen only once. The junction shows a germline mismatch at one end, possibly a read error. In nucleotides, the CDR3 is TGTACCAGCAGTCTTGCACAGGGAAAGGGTAGCCCAGATACGCAGTATTTT. Encoded protein: CTSSLAQGKGSPDTQYF. The chain recombines TRBV12-3 or TRBV12-4 with TRBJ2-3; weak D call: TRBD1 (6 bases). CDR3 length equals 17 residues.

The sample holds a few counts of this clonotype. The CDR3 region has the DNA TGTGCCAGCAGTTCGACAGGGGCGCTCGGCAATGAGCAGTTCTTC. Translated, it gives CASSSTGALGNEQFF. The chain joins TRBV7-9 to TRBJ2-1, with 8 bases fitting TRBD1. The germline V gene has CDR1 SEHNR and CDR2 FQNEAQ (reference sequence). Trimming cost V 6 bases and J 6 bases; bases outside gene matches: 10. This CDR3 spans 15 amino acids.

This clonotype was counted only a few times. Given a much more abundant clone one base away, this may be a read error. The V call is TRBV20-1, the J call TRBJ1-5; no definite D call. CDR3 length equals 12 residues. CDR1 is DFQATT and CDR2 is SNEGSKA in the germline V gene (reference sequence). Trimming stripped 1 base from V and 6 bases from J, with 7 bases between. The chain's CDR3 is CSARVGSQPQHF. In DNA form, the CDR3 reads TGCAGTGCTAGAGTGGGAAGTCAGCCCCAGCATTTT.

Many counts were recorded for this clonotype. The chain combines TRBV3-1 with TRBJ2-7; 9 bases align to TRBD1. CDR1 LGHDT and CDR2 YNNKEL come from the germline V gene (reference sequence). The ends lost 6 bases at V and 3 bases at J; junction bases unmatched: 9. CDR3 size: 15 residues. The chain's CDR3 is CASSPHGTGNYEQYF. CDR3 sequence (DNA): TGTGCCAGCAGTCCCCACGGGACAGGGAACTACGAGCAGTACTTC.